This is a list of T cell receptor beta chains from one sample in a study of shared clonotypes between healthy human individuals. The assay was immunoSEQ multiplex PCR, and TCRdb's table has in-frame clones only and misses some. The profile covers around 500,000 clones, with 78% appearing a single time and about 11% taken by the ten largest. The specimen sequenced was PBMCs. The source is a woman between 40 and 50 years old in good health. Some clones in this sample may be carry-over from other donors' samples. The CDR3 runs from the conserved cysteine through the conserved F or W. D genes are given only for firm matches. The listing skips clone size in some rows; elsewhere it reads once, few, many or a size class.

d_call: TRBD1; j_call: TRBJ2-7; clone_size: NA; v_call: TRBV2; cdr3_nt: TGTGCCAGCAGTGAACAGGGACAGACCTACGAGCAGTACTTC; cdr3_aa: CASSEQGQTYEQYF
d_call: TRBD2; j_call: TRBJ2-7; clone_size: NA; v_call: TRBV2; cdr3_nt: TGTGCCAGCGGACCTCTAGCGGAAGGCCACGAGCAGTACTTC; cdr3_aa: CASGPLAEGHEQYF
d_call: TRBD2; j_call: TRBJ2-7; clone_size: NA; v_call: TRBV4-2; cdr3_nt: TGTGCCAGCAGCCAAGATGGAGTCAGCGGGAGCTACGAGCAGTACTTC; cdr3_aa: CASSQDGVSGSYEQYF
d_call: NA; j_call: TRBJ1-5; clone_size: NA; v_call: TRBV30; cdr3_nt: TGTGCCTGGGACCTCGGGGGTGGACAGCCCCAGCATTTT; cdr3_aa: CAWDLGGGQPQHF
d_call: NA; j_call: TRBJ2-3; clone_size: NA; v_call: TRBV2; cdr3_nt: TGTGCCAGCAGTGAAGCGGGCGCGGTTACGCAGTATTTT; cdr3_aa: CASSEAGAVTQYF
d_call: NA; j_call: TRBJ2-4; clone_size: NA; v_call: TRBV5-3; cdr3_nt: TGTGCCAGAAGCTTGGTCTGCAAAAACATTCAGTACTTC; cdr3_aa: CARSLVCKNIQYF
d_call: NA; j_call: TRBJ1-1; clone_size: NA; v_call: TRBV21-1; cdr3_nt: TGTGCCAGCAGCCTCCGAGAGGTCGACGGAATGAACACTGAAGCTTTCTTT; cdr3_aa: CASSLREVDGMNTEAFF
d_call: TRBD1; j_call: TRBJ2-7; clone_size: NA; v_call: TRBV11-2; cdr3_nt: TGTGCCAGCAGCCATCCGGGACAGGGGTTGTACGAGCAGTACTTC; cdr3_aa: CASSHPGQGLYEQYF
d_call: NA; j_call: TRBJ2-7; clone_size: few; v_call: TRBV2; cdr3_nt: TGTGCCAGCAGGGACAGAGGGTTCGAGCAGTACTTC; cdr3_aa: CASRDRGFEQYF
d_call: TRBD2; j_call: TRBJ2-5; clone_size: NA; v_call: TRBV20-1; cdr3_nt: TGCAGTGCTACTAGCGGAGAGACCCAGTACTTC; cdr3_aa: CSATSGETQYF
d_call: TRBD2; j_call: TRBJ2-7; clone_size: NA; v_call: TRBV5-6; cdr3_nt: TGTGCCAGCAGCTTACTAGCGGGAGGGCCTAGGGAGCAGTACTTC; cdr3_aa: CASSLLAGGPREQYF
d_call: NA; j_call: TRBJ1-1; clone_size: NA; v_call: TRBV27; cdr3_nt: TGTGCCAGCAGTTTAGTCTTCGGGCAGGGCTTCACTGAAGCTTTCTTT; cdr3_aa: CASSLVFGQGFTEAFF
d_call: NA; j_call: TRBJ2-7; clone_size: once; v_call: TRBV28; cdr3_nt: TGTGCCAGCAGTTCCTCACCTGGGGCATTACAAGCCTCCTACGAGCAGTACTTC; cdr3_aa: CASSSSPGALQASYEQYF
d_call: TRBD1; j_call: TRBJ1-2; clone_size: NA; v_call: TRBV4-3; cdr3_nt: TGCGCCAGCAGCCAAGACGGAACAGGGGGTGGCTACACCTTC; cdr3_aa: CASSQDGTGGGYTF
d_call: TRBD2; j_call: TRBJ2-1; clone_size: NA; v_call: TRBV10-3; cdr3_nt: TGTGCCATCAGTAACCCGGGACTAGGGAGGAATGAGCAGTTCTTC; cdr3_aa: CAISNPGLGRNEQFF
d_call: TRBD2; j_call: TRBJ2-1; clone_size: NA; v_call: TRBV7-2; cdr3_nt: TGTGCCAGCAGGGTGACTAGCGGGAGTGATGAGCAGTTCTTC; cdr3_aa: CASRVTSGSDEQFF
d_call: NA; j_call: TRBJ2-1; clone_size: few; v_call: TRBV15; cdr3_nt: TGTGCCACCAGCAGAGATGGCGGAGGAGGCGGTGAGCAGTTCTTC; cdr3_aa: CATSRDGGGGGEQFF
d_call: NA; j_call: TRBJ2-7; clone_size: NA; v_call: TRBV5-4; cdr3_nt: TGTGCCAGCAGCTTAAACAGTGTCTACGAGCAGTACTTC; cdr3_aa: CASSLNSVYEQYF
d_call: NA; j_call: TRBJ1-5; clone_size: NA; v_call: TRBV19; cdr3_nt: TGTGCCAGTAGTCCGCGGGGTGATAGCAATCAGCCCCAGCATTTT; cdr3_aa: CASSPRGDSNQPQHF
d_call: TRBD2; j_call: TRBJ2-1; clone_size: NA; v_call: TRBV5-1; cdr3_nt: TGCGCCAGCAGCTGGACTAGCGGGAGTGGCAATGAGCAGTTCTTC; cdr3_aa: CASSWTSGSGNEQFF
d_call: NA; j_call: TRBJ1-2; clone_size: few; v_call: TRBV28; cdr3_nt: TGTGCCAGCATCGATCGGGGGACATATGGCTACACCTTC; cdr3_aa: CASIDRGTYGYTF
d_call: NA; j_call: TRBJ2-1; clone_size: many; v_call: TRBV4-2; cdr3_nt: TGTGCCAGCAGCCAAGGCCAGGAAGTAAATGAGCAGTTCTTC; cdr3_aa: CASSQGQEVNEQFF
d_call: TRBD1; j_call: TRBJ2-7; clone_size: many; v_call: TRBV7-8; cdr3_nt: TGTGCCAGCAGCGCCCGACAGGGGAGGTACGAGCAGTACTTC; cdr3_aa: CASSARQGRYEQYF
d_call: NA; j_call: TRBJ2-5; clone_size: NA; v_call: TRBV7-8; cdr3_nt: TGTGCCAGCAGCTTAGTTGGGAGGTCGGACCAAGAGACCCAGTACTTC; cdr3_aa: CASSLVGRSDQETQYF
d_call: NA; j_call: TRBJ2-6; clone_size: NA; v_call: TRBV11-2; cdr3_nt: TGTGCCAGCAGCCCGGTACGGGGGGGGGCCAACGTCCTGACTTTC; cdr3_aa: CASSPVRGGANVLTF
d_call: NA; j_call: TRBJ1-3; clone_size: NA; v_call: TRBV15; cdr3_nt: TGTGCCACCAGCGTACATTACTCTGGAAACACCATATATTTT; cdr3_aa: CATSVHYSGNTIYF
d_call: TRBD2; j_call: TRBJ2-1; clone_size: NA; v_call: TRBV7-2; cdr3_nt: TGTGCCAGCAGCAGGAGGGGCGGCGGGAGTGTCAATGAGCAGTTCTTC; cdr3_aa: CASSRRGGGSVNEQFF
d_call: NA; j_call: TRBJ2-3; clone_size: few; v_call: TRBV27; cdr3_nt: TGTGCCAGCAGTTATAGCGGCGTCGATAGCACAGATACGCAGTATTTT; cdr3_aa: CASSYSGVDSTDTQYF
d_call: NA; j_call: TRBJ1-1; clone_size: few; v_call: TRBV29-1; cdr3_nt: TGCAGCGTTGGTCTGGGGGGCCCAAGGGCTTTCTTT; cdr3_aa: CSVGLGGPRAFF
d_call: NA; j_call: TRBJ1-4; clone_size: NA; v_call: TRBV6-6; cdr3_nt: TGTGCCAGCAGTCGGGCGGTCAGGGAAGCTAATGAAAAACTGTTTTTT; cdr3_aa: CASSRAVREANEKLFF
d_call: NA; j_call: TRBJ1-3; clone_size: NA; v_call: TRBV7-9; cdr3_nt: TGTGCCAGCAGTCGGACCCTGAGAGGGAACACCATATATTTT; cdr3_aa: CASSRTLRGNTIYF
d_call: TRBD2; j_call: TRBJ2-1; clone_size: NA; v_call: TRBV5-1; cdr3_nt: TGCGCCAGCAGCTTATACGCTAGCGGGAGTAGCAATGAGCAGTTCTTC; cdr3_aa: CASSLYASGSSNEQFF
d_call: NA; j_call: TRBJ1-1; clone_size: few; v_call: TRBV19; cdr3_nt: TGTGCCAGTAGACTCCAGGACAGCATGAACACTGAAGCTTTCTTT; cdr3_aa: CASRLQDSMNTEAFF
d_call: NA; j_call: TRBJ2-7; clone_size: once; v_call: TRBV30; cdr3_nt: TGTGCCTGGAGGGACCCTCGGTGGCCTTTTACCTACAGGCAGTACTTC; cdr3_aa: CAWRDPRWPFTYRQYF
d_call: TRBD2; j_call: TRBJ2-2; clone_size: NA; v_call: TRBV28; cdr3_nt: TGTGCCAGCAGTCCGGCCCGACTAGCGGGAGGTTACACCGGGGAGCTGTTTTTT; cdr3_aa: CASSPARLAGGYTGELFF
d_call: NA; j_call: TRBJ1-2; clone_size: NA; v_call: TRBV6-1; cdr3_nt: TGTGCCAGCAGTGAAACGGTGGGGGCCCCCTATGGCTACACCTTC; cdr3_aa: CASSETVGAPYGYTF
d_call: TRBD1; j_call: TRBJ1-4; clone_size: few; v_call: TRBV18; cdr3_nt: TGTGCCAGCTCACCAGGGACAGGCGGTAATGAAAAACTGTTTTTT; cdr3_aa: CASSPGTGGNEKLFF
d_call: NA; j_call: TRBJ2-1; clone_size: few; v_call: TRBV29-1; cdr3_nt: TGCAGCGTTGAAGTCCGGAGGAATGAGCAGTTCTTC; cdr3_aa: CSVEVRRNEQFF
d_call: NA; j_call: TRBJ2-3; clone_size: NA; v_call: TRBV1; cdr3_nt: TGCACCAGCAGCGAGGGGACCCCTCACCGCACAGATACGCAGTATTTT; cdr3_aa: CTSSEGTPHRTDTQYF
d_call: TRBD2; j_call: TRBJ2-3; clone_size: NA; v_call: TRBV7-9; cdr3_nt: TGTGCCAGCAGCTCCCACCCCACTAGCGGCGCTACAGATACGCAGTATTTT; cdr3_aa: CASSSHPTSGATDTQYF
d_call: NA; j_call: TRBJ2-3; clone_size: NA; v_call: TRBV6-5; cdr3_nt: TGTGCCAGCAGTACGAGGGCCCTGGGATCAGATACGCAGTATTTT; cdr3_aa: CASSTRALGSDTQYF
d_call: NA; j_call: TRBJ2-7; clone_size: NA; v_call: TRBV10-3; cdr3_nt: TGTGCCATCAACCCGGAGCGGTCTAGCTCCCACGAGCAGTACTTC; cdr3_aa: CAINPERSSSHEQYF
d_call: TRBD1; j_call: TRBJ2-5; clone_size: once; v_call: TRBV7-9; cdr3_nt: TGTGCCAGCACCCTCAGGGGGCGGGAACAGACCCAGTACTTC; cdr3_aa: CASTLRGREQTQYF
d_call: NA; j_call: TRBJ1-2; clone_size: NA; v_call: TRBV5-4; cdr3_nt: TGTGCCAGCAGCCCGGGGGCCCCAGCTAACTATGGCTACACCTTC; cdr3_aa: CASSPGAPANYGYTF
d_call: TRBD2; j_call: TRBJ2-5; clone_size: many; v_call: TRBV4-2; cdr3_nt: TGTGCCAGCAGCCAAGATCTCGATAGACCTCTAGCGGGAGGGAAAGAGACCCAGTACTTC; cdr3_aa: CASSQDLDRPLAGGKETQYF
d_call: TRBD1; j_call: TRBJ2-5; clone_size: NA; v_call: TRBV7-3; cdr3_nt: TGTGCCAGCAGCCAGGGACAGGTCGAGGGGACCCAGTACTTC; cdr3_aa: CASSQGQVEGTQYF
d_call: NA; j_call: TRBJ1-2; clone_size: NA; v_call: TRBV5-5; cdr3_nt: TGTGCCAGCAGCTTGTCTCAGCCTGTAGCCTATGGCTACACCTTC; cdr3_aa: CASSLSQPVAYGYTF
d_call: TRBD2; j_call: TRBJ2-1; clone_size: NA; v_call: TRBV2; cdr3_nt: TGTGCCAGCAGTGAATTAGCGGGAGCAGATAATGAGCAGTTCTTC; cdr3_aa: CASSELAGADNEQFF
d_call: NA; j_call: TRBJ2-2; clone_size: NA; v_call: TRBV15; cdr3_nt: TGTGCCACCAGCAGTCGGTACCGGGACACCACCGGGGAGCTGTTTTTT; cdr3_aa: CATSSRYRDTTGELFF
d_call: NA; j_call: TRBJ2-1; clone_size: once; v_call: TRBV9; cdr3_nt: TGTGCCAGCAGCAAGCTAGCCGGGGGGCCCTACAATGAGCAGTTCTTC; cdr3_aa: CASSKLAGGPYNEQFF
d_call: NA; j_call: TRBJ1-5; clone_size: many; v_call: TRBV30; cdr3_nt: TGTGCCTGGAGCGACCGGGCGGGACATAGCAATCAGCCCCAGCATTTT; cdr3_aa: CAWSDRAGHSNQPQHF
d_call: NA; j_call: TRBJ1-1; clone_size: few; v_call: TRBV6-5; cdr3_nt: TGTGCCAGCAGCCCCAACCAGGAGAACACTGAAGCTTTCTTT; cdr3_aa: CASSPNQENTEAFF
d_call: NA; j_call: TRBJ2-3; clone_size: NA; v_call: TRBV29-1; cdr3_nt: TGCAGCGTTGAAGCCAGGGGAACAGATACGCAGTATTTT; cdr3_aa: CSVEARGTDTQYF
d_call: NA; j_call: TRBJ1-2; clone_size: NA; v_call: TRBV6-6; cdr3_nt: TGTGCCAGCAGTTACTCACAACTTAACTATGGCTACACCTTC; cdr3_aa: CASSYSQLNYGYTF
d_call: TRBD2; j_call: TRBJ2-7; clone_size: few; v_call: TRBV15; cdr3_nt: TGTGCCACCAGCAGAGAAGCGACTAGCGGGAACCTTCCCTACGAGCAGTACTTC; cdr3_aa: CATSREATSGNLPYEQYF